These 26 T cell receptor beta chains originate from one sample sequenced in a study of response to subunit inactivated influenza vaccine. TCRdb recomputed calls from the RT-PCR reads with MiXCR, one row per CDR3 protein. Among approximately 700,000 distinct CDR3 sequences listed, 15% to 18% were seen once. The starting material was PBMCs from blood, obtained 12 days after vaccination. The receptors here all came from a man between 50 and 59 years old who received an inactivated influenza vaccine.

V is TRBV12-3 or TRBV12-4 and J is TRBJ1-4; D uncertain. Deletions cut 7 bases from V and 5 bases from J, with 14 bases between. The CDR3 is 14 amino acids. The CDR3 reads CASTAETWNEKLFF. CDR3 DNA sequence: TGTGCCAGCACCGCGGAGACGTGGAATGAAAAACTGTTTTTT.

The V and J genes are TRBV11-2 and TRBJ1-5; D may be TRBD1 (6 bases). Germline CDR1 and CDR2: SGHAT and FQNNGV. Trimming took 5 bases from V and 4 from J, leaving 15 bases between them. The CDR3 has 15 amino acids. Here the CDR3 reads CASSPTDSGNQPQHF. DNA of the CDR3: TGTGCCAGCAGCCCTACGGACAGCGGGAATCAGCCCCAGCATTTT.

The DNA of the CDR3 is TGCGCCAGCAGCTCGTCGAATGGACAAGAGACCCAGTACTTC. This codes for CASSSSNGQETQYF. The chain uses TRBV5-1 and TRBJ2-5; unclear D gene. The ends were cut back, 3 bases at V and 2 bases at J, with 11 bases in the middle. The CDR3 is 14 amino acids. Germline CDR1 SGHRS, CDR2 YFSETQ.

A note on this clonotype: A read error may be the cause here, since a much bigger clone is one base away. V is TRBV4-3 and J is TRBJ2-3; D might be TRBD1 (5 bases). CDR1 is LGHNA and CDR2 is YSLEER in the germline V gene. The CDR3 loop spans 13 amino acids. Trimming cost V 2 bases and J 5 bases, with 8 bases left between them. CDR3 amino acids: CASSQSGRDTQYF. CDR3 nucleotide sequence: TGCGCCAGCAGCCAATCAGGGCGAGATACGCAGTATTTT.

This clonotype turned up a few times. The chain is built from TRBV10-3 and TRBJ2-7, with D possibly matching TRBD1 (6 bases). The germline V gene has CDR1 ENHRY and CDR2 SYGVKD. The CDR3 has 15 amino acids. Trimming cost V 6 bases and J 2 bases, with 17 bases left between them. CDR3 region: CAIRGPLTGTYEQYF. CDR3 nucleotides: TGTGCCATCAGGGGGCCCCTAACAGGGACCTACGAGCAGTACTTC.

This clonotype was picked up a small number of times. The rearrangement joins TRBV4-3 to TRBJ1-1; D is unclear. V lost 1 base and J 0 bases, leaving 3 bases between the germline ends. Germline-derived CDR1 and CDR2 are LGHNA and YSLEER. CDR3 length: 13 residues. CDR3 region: CASSQVVNTEAFF. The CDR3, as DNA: TGCGCCAGCAGCCAAGTCGTGAACACTGAAGCTTTCTTT.

CDR3 in amino acids: CASSLAGQVYGYTF. CDR3 nucleotides: TGTGCCAGCAGTTTAGCCGGACAAGTCTATGGCTACACCTTC. This sequence joins TRBV12-3 or TRBV12-4 and TRBJ1-2, with D possibly being TRBD1 (5 bases). There are 14 residues in the CDR3. The ends were cut back, 0 bases at V and 4 bases at J, with 9 bases in the middle.

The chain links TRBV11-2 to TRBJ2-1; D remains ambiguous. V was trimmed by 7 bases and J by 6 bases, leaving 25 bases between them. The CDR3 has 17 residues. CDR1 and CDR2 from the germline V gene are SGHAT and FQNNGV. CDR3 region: CASIPIPRGKVSNEQFF. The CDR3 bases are TGTGCCAGCATCCCGATCCCCCGTGGGAAAGTAAGCAATGAGCAGTTCTTC.

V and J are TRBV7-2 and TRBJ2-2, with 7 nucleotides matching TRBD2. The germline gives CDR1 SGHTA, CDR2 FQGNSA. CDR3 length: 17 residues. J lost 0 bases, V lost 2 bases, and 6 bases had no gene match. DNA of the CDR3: TGTGCCAGCAGCTTAATTGGCGGGAGAACGAACACCGGGGAGCTGTTTTTT. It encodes CASSLIGGRTNTGELFF.

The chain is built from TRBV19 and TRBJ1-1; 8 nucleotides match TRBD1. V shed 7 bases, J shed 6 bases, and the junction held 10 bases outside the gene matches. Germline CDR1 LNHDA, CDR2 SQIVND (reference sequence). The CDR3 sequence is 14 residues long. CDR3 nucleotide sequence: TGTGCCAGTAAGGCCCTGGACAGGGTATCTGAAGCTTTCTTT. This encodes CASKALDRVSEAFF.

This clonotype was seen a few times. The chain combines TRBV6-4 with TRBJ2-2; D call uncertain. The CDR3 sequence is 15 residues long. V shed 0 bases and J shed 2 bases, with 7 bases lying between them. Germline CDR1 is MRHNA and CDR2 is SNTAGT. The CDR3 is CASSDSGTNTGELFF. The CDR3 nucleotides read TGTGCCAGCAGTGACTCGGGTACTAACACCGGGGAGCTGTTTTTT.

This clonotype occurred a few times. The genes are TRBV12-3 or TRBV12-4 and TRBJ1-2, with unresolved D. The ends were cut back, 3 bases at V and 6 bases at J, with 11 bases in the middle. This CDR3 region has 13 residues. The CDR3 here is CASSFVGSHGYTF. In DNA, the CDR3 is TGTGCCAGCAGTTTTGTAGGCAGTCATGGCTACACCTTC.

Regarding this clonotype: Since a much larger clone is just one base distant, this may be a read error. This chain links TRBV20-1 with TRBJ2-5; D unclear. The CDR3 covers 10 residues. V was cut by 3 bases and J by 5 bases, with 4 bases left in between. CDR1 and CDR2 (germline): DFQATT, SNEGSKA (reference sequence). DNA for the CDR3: TGCAGTGCTAGTTGGGAGACCCAGTACTTC. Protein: CSASWETQYF.

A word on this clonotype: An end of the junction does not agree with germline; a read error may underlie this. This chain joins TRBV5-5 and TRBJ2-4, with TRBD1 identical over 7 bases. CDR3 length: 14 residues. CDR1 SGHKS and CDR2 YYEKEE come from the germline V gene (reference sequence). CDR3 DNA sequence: TGTGCCAGCAGCTTGGAACCCTCTCGACAGGGCCAGGACTTC. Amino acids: CASSLEPSRQGQDF.

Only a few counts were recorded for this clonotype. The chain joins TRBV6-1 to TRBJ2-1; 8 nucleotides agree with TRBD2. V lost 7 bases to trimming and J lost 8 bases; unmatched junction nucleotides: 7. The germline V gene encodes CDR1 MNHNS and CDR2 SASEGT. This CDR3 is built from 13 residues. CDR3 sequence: CASTLSGSYEQFF. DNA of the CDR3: TGTGCCAGCACCTTAAGCGGGAGCTATGAGCAGTTCTTC.

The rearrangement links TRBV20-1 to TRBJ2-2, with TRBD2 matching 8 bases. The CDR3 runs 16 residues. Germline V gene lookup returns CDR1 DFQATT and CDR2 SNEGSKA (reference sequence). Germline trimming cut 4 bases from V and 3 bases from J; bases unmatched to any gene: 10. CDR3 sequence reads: CSATKPGLVHTGELFF. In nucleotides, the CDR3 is TGCAGTGCTACAAAACCGGGACTAGTTCACACCGGGGAGCTGTTTTTT.

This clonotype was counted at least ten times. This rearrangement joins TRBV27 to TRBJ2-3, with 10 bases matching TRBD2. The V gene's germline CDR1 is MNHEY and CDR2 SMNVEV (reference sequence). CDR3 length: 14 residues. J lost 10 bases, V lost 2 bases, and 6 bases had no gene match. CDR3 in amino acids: CASSLSGGGPSQYF. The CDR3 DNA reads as TGTGCCAGCAGTTTAAGCGGGGGGGGCCCTTCGCAGTATTTT.

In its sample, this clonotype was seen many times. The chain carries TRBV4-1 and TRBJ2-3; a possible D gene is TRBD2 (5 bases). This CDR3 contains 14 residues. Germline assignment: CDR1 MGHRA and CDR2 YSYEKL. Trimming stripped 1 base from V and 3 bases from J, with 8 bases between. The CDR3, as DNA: TGCGCCAGCAGCCAAGGCGGCGGGACAGATACGCAGTATTTT. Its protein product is CASSQGGGTDTQYF.

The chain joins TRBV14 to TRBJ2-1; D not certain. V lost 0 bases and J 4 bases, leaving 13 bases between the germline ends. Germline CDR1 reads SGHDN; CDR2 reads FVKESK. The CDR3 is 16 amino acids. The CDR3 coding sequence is TGTGCCAGCAGCCAAGAAACCGTGACCCTGTACAATGAGCAGTTCTTC. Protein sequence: CASSQETVTLYNEQFF.

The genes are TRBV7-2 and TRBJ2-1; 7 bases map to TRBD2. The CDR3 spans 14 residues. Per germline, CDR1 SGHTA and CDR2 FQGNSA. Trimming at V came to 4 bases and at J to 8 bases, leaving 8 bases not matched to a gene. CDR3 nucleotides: TGTGCCAGCAGCTCGCCCCAGACTAGCTATGAGCAGTTCTTC. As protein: CASSSPQTSYEQFF.

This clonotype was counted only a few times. DNA of the CDR3: TGTGCCAGCAGAGAGACAGGGTCGGACACCGGGGAGCTGTTTTTT. Translating it yields CASRETGSDTGELFF. The chain combines TRBV28 with TRBJ2-2; 7 nucleotides line up with TRBD1. Losses at the gene ends were 6 bases for V and 3 bases for J; bases not matched to a gene: 7. CDR1 and CDR2 (germline): MDHEN, SYDVKM. The CDR3 has 15 residues.

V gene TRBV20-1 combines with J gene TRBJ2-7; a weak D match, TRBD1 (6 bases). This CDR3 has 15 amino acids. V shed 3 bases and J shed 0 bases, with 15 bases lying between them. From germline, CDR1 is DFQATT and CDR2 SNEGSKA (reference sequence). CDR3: CSARLVGHSSYEQYF. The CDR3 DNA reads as TGCAGTGCTAGGCTGGTGGGACATAGCTCCTACGAGCAGTACTTC.

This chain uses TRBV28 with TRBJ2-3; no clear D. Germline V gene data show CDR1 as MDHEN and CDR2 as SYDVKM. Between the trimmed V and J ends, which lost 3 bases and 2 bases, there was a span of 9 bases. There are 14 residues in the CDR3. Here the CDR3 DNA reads TGTGCCAGCAGTTTCTACGCGGACACAGATACGCAGTATTTT. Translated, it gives CASSFYADTDTQYF.

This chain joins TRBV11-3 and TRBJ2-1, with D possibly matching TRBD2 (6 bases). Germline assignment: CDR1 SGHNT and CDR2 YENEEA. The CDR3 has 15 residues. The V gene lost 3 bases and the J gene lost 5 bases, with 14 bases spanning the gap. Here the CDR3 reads CASSLGGRQNNEQFF. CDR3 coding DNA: TGTGCCAGCAGCTTGGGGGGACGCCAGAACAATGAGCAGTTCTTC.

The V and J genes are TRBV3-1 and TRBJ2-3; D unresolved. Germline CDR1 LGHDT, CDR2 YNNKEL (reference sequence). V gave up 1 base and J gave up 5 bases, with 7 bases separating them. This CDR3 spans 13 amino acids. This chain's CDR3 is CASSQVLEDTQYF. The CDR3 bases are TGTGCCAGCAGCCAAGTACTCGAAGATACGCAGTATTTT.

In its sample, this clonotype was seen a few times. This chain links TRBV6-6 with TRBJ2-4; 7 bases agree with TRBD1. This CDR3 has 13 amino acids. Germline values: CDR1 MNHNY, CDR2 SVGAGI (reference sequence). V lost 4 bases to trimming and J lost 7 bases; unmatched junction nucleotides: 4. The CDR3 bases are TGTGCCAGCAGTTTTTCACAGGGGAACATTCAGTACTTC. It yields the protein CASSFSQGNIQYF.